The 24 T cell receptor beta chains below were found in one sample sequenced in a study of regulatory T cells in long-lasting Graves disease. Regarding time point: newly diagnosed GD, antithyroid drugs for less than 3 months. PBMCs provided the RNA from which the TCR library was made. Libraries of TCR beta came from iRepertoire HTBI primers plus Arm-PCR of CDR3 regions. A single record per CDR3 protein comes from TCRdb applying MiXCR to the multiplex PCR reads. Counted here are 450,000 to 600,000 distinct CDR3 sequences, 15% to 20% occurring once; the ten biggest clones make up 9% to 15%. These sequences were also reported in another study, on T cells in Graves' hyperthyroidism and ophthalmopathy.

The input for sequencing was peripheral blood mononuclear cells (PBMCs), taken at new diagnosis, from a patient treated with antithyroid drugs. These receptors all come from a middle-aged man with Graves disease.

In the case of this clonotype: With a much larger clone just one base away, this may be a read error. The V and J genes are TRBV6-2 or TRBV6-3 and TRBJ2-1; D is perhaps TRBD1 or TRBD2 (6 bases each). This CDR3 spans 19 amino acids. CDR1 and CDR2 from the germline V gene are MNHEY and SVGEGT. Trimming shortened V by 5 bases and J by 5 bases, and 28 bases separated the two germline ends. DNA for the CDR3: TGTGCCAGCAGTGAAGCGTGGGCCGGGGGCGGGTTTGGGAACAATGAGCAGTTCTTC. It translates to CASSEAWAGGGFGNNEQFF.

This clonotype was seen repeatedly, ten times or more. The chain couples TRBV5-1 to TRBJ2-2; 7 nucleotides line up with TRBD1. The V and J ends lost 5 bases and 3 bases, in that order; junction bases with no gene match: 7. There are 15 residues in the CDR3. Germline loops: CDR1 SGHRS, CDR2 YFSETQ. In DNA, the CDR3 is TGCGCCAGCAGAAGACAGGGTGGGGACACCGGGGAGCTGTTTTTT. It codes for CASRRQGGDTGELFF.

The chain employs TRBV27 and TRBJ2-4; 10 bases line up with TRBD2. This CDR3 comprises 15 residues. CDR1 MNHEY and CDR2 SMNVEV come from the germline V gene (reference sequence). J lost 9 bases, V lost 0 bases, and 5 bases had no gene match. The CDR3 loop reads CASSLSAAGGAIQYF. CDR3 sequence (DNA): TGTGCCAGCAGTTTATCGGCAGCGGGAGGGGCCATTCAGTACTTC.

This clonotype appeared many times. The genes are TRBV20-1 and TRBJ2-1; D tentatively fits TRBD1 or TRBD2 (5 bases each). The germline CDR1 and CDR2 sequences are DFQATT and SNEGSKA (reference sequence). Trimming took 1 base from V and 8 from J, leaving 12 bases between them. The CDR3 spans 13 residues. The DNA for the CDR3 is TGCAGTGCTAGAGGACCCCGGGGCCATGAGCAGTTCTTC. This gives the protein CSARGPRGHEQFF.

In this sample, this clonotype turned up once. V usage is TRBV13 and J usage is TRBJ2-1; 10 bases match TRBD2. Unmatched junction bases numbered 4, after V lost 0 bases and J lost 2 bases. The V gene's germline CDR1 is PRHDT and CDR2 FYEKMQ (reference sequence). The CDR3 totals 17 residues. The DNA for the CDR3 is TGTGCCAGCAGCTTAGGAGGACTAGCGGCCACCTACAATGAGCAGTTCTTC. Translated: CASSLGGLAATYNEQFF.

CDR3 protein: CATSRDLGEQETQYF. CDR3 sequence (DNA): TGTGCCACCAGCAGAGATCTGGGAGAACAAGAGACCCAGTACTTC. This chain uses TRBV15 with TRBJ2-5; possible D gene TRBD2, 5 bases. Germline assignment: CDR1 LNHNV and CDR2 YYDKDF (reference sequence). Trimming took 0 bases from V and 2 from J, leaving 10 bases between them. The CDR3 length is 15 residues.

Ten or more counts support this clonotype. This chain joins TRBV6-2 or TRBV6-3 and TRBJ2-3; D is possibly TRBD1 (6 bases). Trimming left V 2 bases short and J 2 bases short, with 11 bases between. Germline V gives CDR1 MNHEY, CDR2 SVGEGT. The length of the CDR3 is 15 residues. This chain's CDR3 is CASSYGQGNTDTQYF. The CDR3 nucleotides are TGTGCCAGCAGTTACGGGCAGGGGAACACAGATACGCAGTATTTT.

The V and J genes are TRBV7-2 and TRBJ2-7; 7 bases are shared with TRBD1. With 5 bases clipped from V and 3 bases from J, the junction kept 7 bases outside the gene matches. Germline V CDR1 and CDR2: SGHTA, FQGNSA. This CDR3 region has 14 residues. The CDR3 region is CASSPQGINYEQYF. In DNA, the CDR3 is TGTGCCAGCAGCCCACAGGGGATTAACTACGAGCAGTACTTC. Using reference TRBV7-2 and TRBJ2-7 for the parts outside the CDR3, the full variable domain is GAGVSQSPSNKVTEKGKDVELRCDPISGHTALYWYRQSLGQGLEFLIYFQGNSAPDKSGLPSDRFSAERTGGSVSTLTIQRTQQEDSAVYLCASSPQGINYEQYFGPGTRLTVT.

This clonotype was counted many times. The J gene is TRBJ2-1, the V gene TRBV24-1; the match to TRBD2 covers 10 bases. The CDR3 totals 15 residues. Germline V gene lookup returns CDR1 KGHDR and CDR2 SFDVKD. After removal of 3 bases from V and 7 bases from J, the junction contained 5 bases not matched to a gene. CDR3 region: CATSDPSGSLNEQFF. The CDR3 coding sequence is TGTGCCACCAGTGATCCTAGCGGGAGTTTAAATGAGCAGTTCTTC.

This chain joins TRBV12-3 or TRBV12-4 and TRBJ2-2; 10 nucleotides agree with TRBD1. The CDR3 has 15 residues. V was pared by 6 bases and J by 6 bases, with 7 bases of the junction left unmatched. CDR3 residues: CASRPGTGEPGELFF. The CDR3 nucleotides are TGTGCCAGCAGGCCCGGGACAGGGGAGCCCGGGGAGCTGTTTTTT.

J is TRBJ2-1 and V is TRBV6-1, with TRBD2 matching over 14 bases. Trimming removed 7 bases from V and 6 bases from J; junction bases left unmatched: 11. Germline lookup yields CDR1 MNHNS and CDR2 SASEGT. This CDR3 is built from 17 residues. In nucleotides, the CDR3 is TGTGCCAGCACTCCAGGGACTAGCGGGAGTACGGGCAATGAGCAGTTCTTC. It codes for CASTPGTSGSTGNEQFF.

This clonotype has a handful of counts. This chain joins TRBV20-1 and TRBJ1-1; D unresolved. The CDR3 is made up of 14 amino acids. The germline gives CDR1 DFQATT, CDR2 SNEGSKA (reference sequence). Trimming removed 0 bases at V and 4 bases at J, with 12 bases between. The CDR3 reads CSARDGTGLTEAFF. The CDR3 DNA reads as TGCAGTGCTAGAGATGGAACCGGGCTCACTGAAGCTTTCTTT.

This sequence joins TRBV19 and TRBJ2-5, with TRBD2 matching 7 bases. Germline assignment: CDR1 LNHDA and CDR2 SQIVND (reference sequence). The CDR3 has 13 residues. The V and J ends lost 6 bases and 4 bases, in that order; junction bases with no gene match: 5. CDR3 bases: TGTGCCAGTAGAAAGACTAGCAGAGAGACCCAGTACTTC. Translation: CASRKTSRETQYF.

This clonotype was detected only a few times. The rearrangement links TRBV4-1 to TRBJ2-1; D gene unclear. CDR1 and CDR2 from the germline V gene are MGHRA and YSYEKL. This CDR3 is 13 amino acids long. The V gene lost 0 bases and the J gene lost 7 bases, with 7 bases spanning the gap. The CDR3 loop is CASSQDWVNEQFF. The CDR3 nucleotides read TGCGCCAGCAGCCAAGATTGGGTAAATGAGCAGTTCTTC.

This clonotype was seen at least ten times. This chain's CDR3 is CASSDLRGEKLFF. The CDR3 nucleotides are TGTGCCAGCAGTGATCTCAGAGGGGAAAAACTGTTTTTT. The V gene is TRBV2, the J gene TRBJ1-4; D is unresolved. The CDR3 has 13 amino acids. Trimming pared 3 bases from V and 8 bases from J, leaving 10 bases between. The germline CDR1 and CDR2 sequences are SNHLY and FYNNEI.

This clonotype was observed a few times. This sequence joins TRBV15 and TRBJ1-5, with 9 nucleotides matching TRBD1. The ends lost 6 bases at V and 7 bases at J; junction bases unmatched: 7. CDR1 and CDR2 from the germline V gene are LNHNV and YYDKDF (reference sequence). This CDR3 spans 14 amino acids. As DNA, the CDR3 is TGTGCCACCAGTCCGGACAGGGGTTTCCAGCCCCAGCATTTT. Protein product: CATSPDRGFQPQHF.

This clonotype was found many times. The chain links TRBV7-9 to TRBJ2-7; 8 nucleotides agree with TRBD2. The CDR3 extends over 15 amino acids. Germline V gene sequence: CDR1 SEHNR, CDR2 FQNEAQ (reference sequence). With V trimmed by 1 base and J by 3 bases, 5 bases remained unmatched. CDR3 nucleotide sequence: TGTGCCAGCAGCTTAGTAACTAGCGGAGACTACGAGCAGTACTTC. It specifies CASSLVTSGDYEQYF. Complete variable domain (other parts from reference TRBV7-9 and TRBJ2-7): DTGVSQNPRHKITKRGQNVTFRCDPISEHNRLYWYRQTLGQGPEFLTYFQNEAQLEKSRLLSDRFSAERPKGSFSTLEIQRTEQGDSAMYLCASSLVTSGDYEQYFGPGTRLTVT.

The genes are TRBV19 and TRBJ2-7, with TRBD2 matching over 14 bases. V dropped 6 bases and J dropped 5; count of bases not matched to a gene: 6. Germline-derived CDR1 and CDR2 are LNHDA and SQIVND (reference sequence). The length of the CDR3 is 15 residues. CDR3: CASSGTSGSRDEQYF. CDR3 coding DNA: TGTGCCAGTAGCGGGACTAGCGGGAGTCGTGACGAGCAGTACTTC.

The chain recombines TRBV29-1 with TRBJ2-3; D ambiguous. Deletions cut 8 bases from V and 2 bases from J, with 17 bases between. The CDR3 consists of 14 residues. Looked up from germline, CDR1 is SQVTM and CDR2 is ANQGSEA. In DNA form, the CDR3 reads TGCAGCTCCCGGTCCCCTCAAGCCACAGATACGCAGTATTTT. Encoded protein: CSSRSPQATDTQYF.

This clonotype was seen repeatedly, ten times or more. One junction end disagrees with the germline gene, perhaps due to a read error. The chain couples TRBV7-2 to TRBJ2-2; 11 nucleotides agree with TRBD2. The CDR3 extends over 16 amino acids. In germline, CDR1 is SGHTA, CDR2 FQGNSA. The CDR3 nucleotides are TGCGCCAGCAGCTTACTAGCGGGAGAAGGCACCGGGGAGCTGTTTTTT. Protein product: CASSLLAGEGTGELFF.

This clonotype was counted between two and nine times. The chain employs TRBV28 and TRBJ1-2; D possibly corresponds to TRBD1 (6 bases). The ends were cut back, 8 bases at V and 8 bases at J, with 18 bases in the middle. The CDR3 sequence is 13 residues long. The germline CDR1 and CDR2 sequences are MDHEN and SYDVKM. The CDR3 nucleotides read TGTGCCAGCCGGCTGGTGGGGGCGGGAGGCTACACCTTC. This encodes CASRLVGAGGYTF.

The rearrangement uses TRBV12-5 and TRBJ2-7; 7 positions match TRBD2. Unmatched junction bases numbered 13, after V lost 10 bases and J lost 4 bases. The CDR3 is made up of 14 amino acids. The germline V gene encodes CDR1 LGHNT and CDR2 FRNRAP. The DNA of the CDR3 is TGTGCTATTCTAACGGGGACTACTTTATACGAGCAGTACTTC. This sequence encodes CAILTGTTLYEQYF. The complete variable domain, with remaining parts taken from reference TRBV12-5 and TRBJ2-7, reads DARVTQTPRHKVTEMGQEVTMRCQPILGHNTVFWYRQTMMQGLELLAYFRNRAPLDDSGMPKDRFSAEMPDATLATLKIQPSEPRDSAVYFCAILTGTTLYEQYFGPGTRLTVT.

This clonotype was detected many times. This rearrangement joins TRBV27 to TRBJ1-5, with D maybe TRBD1 (5 bases). V was shortened by 8 bases and J by 7 bases, with 18 bases between the two germline ends. Germline V gene data show CDR1 as MNHEY and CDR2 as SMNVEV (reference sequence). The CDR3 has 14 residues. CDR3 nucleotide sequence: TGTGCCAGCCGCGTTGGGGGGGGAGGCCAGCCCCAGCATTTT. This gives the protein CASRVGGGGQPQHF.

This clonotype was seen repeatedly, ten times or more. The CDR3: CASTGGVTYNEQFF. DNA of the CDR3: TGTGCCAGCACCGGTGGGGTTACCTACAATGAGCAGTTCTTC. The rearrangement links TRBV7-2 to TRBJ2-1; D uncertain. Trimming took 7 bases from V and 2 from J, leaving 12 bases between them. The CDR3 extends over 14 amino acids. Germline V lookup: CDR1 SGHTA, CDR2 FQGNSA. The whole variable domain, filled in from reference TRBV7-2 and TRBJ2-1, reads GAGVSQSPSNKVTEKGKDVELRCDPISGHTALYWYRQSLGQGLEFLIYFQGNSAPDKSGLPSDRFSAERTGGSVSTLTIQRTQQEDSAVYLCASTGGVTYNEQFFGPGTRLTVL.